The source of this T cell receptor beta chain is a study of cytomegalovirus exposure and HLA in healthy donors. Study outcomes and limitations: A previous analysis found most TCR beta V segments productive roughly 87% or roughly 30% of the time.

Notes on this clone: Its specificity is not known.

Use of 60 Vbeta and 13 Jbeta primers characterized the PCR. Data came from immunoSEQ multiplex PCR; TCRdb stores just in-frame clones and leaves some out. In the table there are 180,000 or so clones, 76% of which are singletons. The germline V gene has CDR1 MNHNS and CDR2 SASEGT. V was pared by 6 bases and J by 6 bases, with 9 bases of the junction left unmatched. The CDR3 spans 15 residues. The chain recombines TRBV6-1 with TRBJ1-2; TRBD1 matches 11 bases. The sequenced material came from PBMCs. The TCR sequence derives from a man between 18 and 29 years old in good health and CMV-seronegative. Written as DNA, the CDR3 is TGTGCCAGCAGAAGGACAGGGGGCGAGGCGGATGGCTACACCTTC. It specifies CASRRTGGEADGYTF.